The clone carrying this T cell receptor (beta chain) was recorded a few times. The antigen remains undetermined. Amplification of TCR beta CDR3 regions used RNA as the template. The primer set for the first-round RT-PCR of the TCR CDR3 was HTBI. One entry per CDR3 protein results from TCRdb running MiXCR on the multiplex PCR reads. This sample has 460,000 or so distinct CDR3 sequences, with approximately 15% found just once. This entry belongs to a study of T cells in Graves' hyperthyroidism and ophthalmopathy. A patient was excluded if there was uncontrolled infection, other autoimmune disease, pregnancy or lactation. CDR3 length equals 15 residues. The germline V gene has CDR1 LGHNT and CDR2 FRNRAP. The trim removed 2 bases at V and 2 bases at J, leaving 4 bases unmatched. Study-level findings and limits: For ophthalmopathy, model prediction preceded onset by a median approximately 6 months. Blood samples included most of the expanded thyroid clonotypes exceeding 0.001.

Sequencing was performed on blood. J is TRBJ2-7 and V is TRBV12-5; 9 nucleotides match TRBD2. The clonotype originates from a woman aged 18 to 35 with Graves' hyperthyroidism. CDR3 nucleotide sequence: TGTGCTAGTGGTTTGAGGGCTAGCGGGGCCTACGAGCAGTACTTC. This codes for CASGLRASGAYEQYF.